The clone carrying this TCR beta chain was observed a few times. Its specificity is not known. These data originate in a study of cytomegalovirus exposure and HLA in healthy donors. General study findings and limits: Researchers reported from a later analysis that most CMV-associated TCR beta chains appeared HLA-restricted. The dataset shows that most TCR sequences were rare, while some public TCRs occurred in many donors. Later on, an analysis showed TCR association rates differing by HLA locus, with DRB1 the most and HLA-C the fewest.

This CDR3 is built from 15 residues. Germline CDR1 is SGHTA and CDR2 is FQGNSA. V was cut by 1 base and J by 1 base, with 10 bases left in between. The PCR had 60 Vbeta and 13 Jbeta primers. Profiling relied on immunoSEQ multiplex PCR, and the TCRdb table lists in-frame clones only, not all of them. The table has 85,000 to 130,000 clones, over 75% seen once; the top ten hold approximately 5.3%. The TCR sequence derives from a woman aged 18-29 years in good health and CMV-seropositive. This chain uses TRBV7-2 with TRBJ2-5; D may be TRBD1 (5 bases). Sequenced: PBMCs. The CDR3: CASSLETVFQETQYF. The CDR3 DNA is TGTGCCAGCAGCTTAGAGACAGTTTTCCAAGAGACCCAGTACTTC.